These 30 T cell receptor beta chains share one sample of origin, sequenced in a study of T cell repertoires in cytomegalovirus infection. TCRdb ran MiXCR on the reads and lists one entry per CDR3 protein. The sample gives 700,000 to 900,000 distinct CDR3 sequences, just under 30% of which show up once; about an eighth is in the top ten. These TCRs' antigens remain unknown. The sample was cultured CD8+ T cells from PBMCs, taken from culture after CMV antigen stimulation. All receptors derive from a human donor in good health (CMV status not recorded). Some clones in this sample may be carry-over from other donors' samples.

The gene calls are TRBV7-9 and TRBJ1-6; TRBD1 matches at 8 bases. The V and J ends lost 6 bases and 3 bases, in that order; junction bases with no gene match: 13. Germline lookup yields CDR1 SEHNR and CDR2 FQNEAQ (reference sequence). The CDR3 totals 18 residues. CDR3 nucleotides: TGTGCCAGCAGGGACGTGGACAGGGAAAGAATCTATAATTCACCCCTCCACTTT. Protein sequence: CASRDVDRERIYNSPLHF.

This clonotype was counted between two and nine times. The V call is TRBV9, the J call TRBJ1-1; weak D call: TRBD1 (5 bases). Germline V gene data show CDR1 as SGDLS and CDR2 as YYNGEE. The CDR3 extends over 16 amino acids. Deletions cut 0 bases from V and 5 bases from J, with 17 bases between. The CDR3 DNA reads as TGTGCCAGCAGCGTAGGGCAGGGCTTTTTCGGGACTGAAGCTTTCTTT. As protein: CASSVGQGFFGTEAFF.

CDR3 sequence: CASTFRGVGYEQYF. CDR3 DNA: TGTGCCAGCACTTTTCGGGGCGTGGGGTACGAGCAGTACTTC. This chain uses TRBV12-3 or TRBV12-4 with TRBJ2-7, with D perhaps being TRBD1 or TRBD2 (5 bases each). This CDR3 contains 14 residues. V was clipped by 7 bases and J by 4 bases, with 17 bases between them.

The sample holds many counts of this clonotype. The chain employs TRBV10-3 and TRBJ2-7; no firm D call. The CDR3 is made up of 11 amino acids. Germline V gene sequence: CDR1 ENHRY, CDR2 SYGVKD. V lost 3 bases and J 4 bases, leaving 4 bases between the germline ends. The DNA for the CDR3 is TGTGCCATCAGTGAACGTTACGAGCAGTACTTC. Translated, it gives CAISERYEQYF.

This clonotype was seen a handful of times. CDR3 amino acids: CASSVDRSRAGANVLTF. As DNA, the CDR3 is TGTGCCAGCAGCGTAGATCGGAGTCGGGCCGGGGCCAACGTCCTGACTTTC. The rearrangement uses TRBV9 and TRBJ2-6; D unresolved. This CDR3 has 17 residues. V dropped 0 bases and J dropped 4 bases, with 14 bases sitting between them. The germline CDR1 and CDR2 sequences are SGDLS and YYNGEE.

This clonotype appeared many times. The gene calls are TRBV12-3 or TRBV12-4 and TRBJ1-2; D unclear. Trimming cost V 6 bases and J 3 bases, with 5 bases left between them. CDR3 length: 11 residues. The CDR3 coding sequence is TGTGCCAGCAGGGCAGACTATGGCTACACCTTC. Encoded protein: CASRADYGYTF.

This chain links TRBV7-8 with TRBJ1-2; no firm D call. V was trimmed by 5 bases and J by 0 bases, leaving 10 bases between them. Germline assignment: CDR1 SGHVS and CDR2 FQNEAQ. The CDR3 is made up of 14 amino acids. The CDR3, as DNA: TGTGCCAGCAGCCCCTCGCCAGCTAACTATGGCTACACCTTC. Its translation: CASSPSPANYGYTF.

The chain joins TRBV4-1 to TRBJ1-2; D unclear. In germline, CDR1 is MGHRA, CDR2 YSYEKL. This CDR3 region has 15 residues. Trimming removed 4 bases at V and 0 bases at J, with 12 bases between. The CDR3 reads CASSPPNIANYGYTF. The CDR3 DNA sequence: TGCGCCAGCAGCCCACCTAACATCGCTAACTATGGCTACACCTTC.

The J gene is TRBJ2-1, the V gene TRBV27, with D hard to call. CDR3 length: 15 amino acids. V dropped 2 bases and J dropped 1 base, with 9 bases sitting between them. The V gene's germline CDR1 is MNHEY and CDR2 SMNVEV (reference sequence). DNA for the CDR3: TGTGCCAGCAGTTTAATCTTAGGGTCCTACAATGAGCAGTTCTTC. Amino acid sequence: CASSLILGSYNEQFF.

A few counts support this clonotype. V usage is TRBV27 and J usage is TRBJ2-3; D is ambiguous. V lost 3 bases and J lost 2, with 9 bases in between. This CDR3 spans 14 amino acids. From germline, CDR1 is MNHEY and CDR2 SMNVEV (reference sequence). The CDR3 DNA follows: TGTGCCAGCAGTTTTGTTGCAGACACAGATACGCAGTATTTT. It yields the protein CASSFVADTDTQYF.

CDR3: CASITTGSYGYTF. In DNA form, the CDR3 reads TGTGCCAGCATCACGACAGGGTCCTATGGCTACACCTTC. The chain carries TRBV6-1 and TRBJ1-2, with 7 bases aligning to TRBD1. The CDR3 length is 13 residues. J lost 4 bases, V lost 7 bases, and 6 bases had no gene match. The germline CDR1 and CDR2 sequences are MNHNS and SASEGT.

This chain uses TRBV19 with TRBJ1-6, with TRBD1 matching 7 bases. CDR1 is LNHDA and CDR2 is SQIVND in the germline V gene (reference sequence). Unmatched junction bases numbered 4, after V lost 4 bases and J lost 7 bases. CDR3 length: 14 residues. The chain's CDR3 is CASSKTGDNSPLHF. Here the CDR3 DNA reads TGTGCCAGTAGTAAAACAGGGGACAATTCACCCCTCCACTTT.

Only a few counts were recorded for this clonotype. The V call is TRBV11-3, the J call TRBJ2-1, with TRBD1 identical over 9 bases. The germline V gene encodes CDR1 SGHNT and CDR2 YENEEA. V dropped 4 bases and J dropped 7; count of bases not matched to a gene: 8. This CDR3 region has 15 residues. CDR3 amino acids: CASSSGTGFNNEQFF. The CDR3, as DNA: TGTGCCAGCAGCTCGGGGACAGGGTTCAATAATGAGCAGTTCTTC.

This clonotype has ten or more counts. This CDR3 reads CASRPFTGNTEAFF. The CDR3 nucleotides read TGTGCCAGCAGACCTTTTACAGGGAACACTGAAGCTTTCTTT. The J gene is TRBJ1-1, the V gene TRBV7-9; D perhaps matches TRBD1 (5 bases). From germline, CDR1 is SEHNR and CDR2 FQNEAQ (reference sequence). The V and J ends lost 6 bases and 1 base respectively, with 12 bases between them. The CDR3 length is 14 residues.

DNA of the CDR3: TGTGCCAGTAGTGGGTTGGGGGGAGTCAATTCACCCCTCCACTTT. Translated, it gives CASSGLGGVNSPLHF. This chain links TRBV19 with TRBJ1-6, with D possibly being TRBD1 (5 bases). The V end was cut by 5 bases, the J end by 7 bases, with 15 bases between. The CDR3 is made up of 15 amino acids. Germline lookup yields CDR1 LNHDA and CDR2 SQIVND (reference sequence).

This clonotype has only a few counts. The chain links TRBV2 to TRBJ1-2; unclear D gene. This CDR3 spans 14 amino acids. The germline V and J ends were trimmed by 3 bases and 6 bases, with 14 bases remaining between them. Germline V lookup: CDR1 SNHLY, CDR2 FYNNEI. CDR3 residues: CASSDQFLIDGYTF. The CDR3 coding sequence is TGTGCCAGCAGTGACCAGTTCCTCATAGATGGCTACACCTTC. Looking up the rest from reference TRBV2 and TRBJ1-2 gives the full variable domain: EPEVTQTPSHQVTQMGQEVILRCVPISNHLYFYWYRQILGQKVEFLVSFYNNEISEKSEIFDDQFSVERPDGSNFTLKIRSTKLEDSAMYFCASSDQFLIDGYTFGSGTRLTVV.

This chain connects TRBV7-6 to TRBJ2-7; 7 nucleotides align to TRBD1. Germline-derived CDR1 and CDR2 are SGHVS and FNYEAQ. V shed 5 bases, J shed 0 bases, and the junction held 7 bases outside the gene matches. The CDR3 runs to 15 residues. CDR3 loop: CASSTDRVPSYEQYF. DNA of the CDR3: TGTGCCAGCAGCACCGACAGGGTCCCCTCCTACGAGCAGTACTTC.

The CDR3 bases are TGTGCCAGCAGGGCGACAGGGTTGGACGGGGAGCTGTTTTTT. Residues: CASRATGLDGELFF. V gene TRBV7-9 combines with J gene TRBJ2-2; 7 bases match TRBD1. With 6 bases clipped from V and 7 bases from J, the junction kept 8 bases outside the gene matches. The V gene's germline CDR1 is SEHNR and CDR2 FQNEAQ (reference sequence). This CDR3 is built from 14 residues.

The chain recombines TRBV6-1 with TRBJ1-3; D gene ambiguous. Germline CDR1 and CDR2: MNHNS and SASEGT. Trimming took off 3 bases at V and 8 bases at J, with 14 bases between the two ends. The CDR3 contains 14 residues. This CDR3 reads CASSDPDRLDTIYF. The CDR3, as DNA: TGTGCCAGCAGTGACCCCGACCGGCTGGACACCATATATTTT.

V and J are TRBV20-1 and TRBJ2-1, with 10 bases matching TRBD2. CDR1 is DFQATT, CDR2 SNEGSKA, per germline (reference sequence). This CDR3 contains 15 residues. V trimming: 4 bases; J trimming: 6 bases; junction bases outside the gene matches: 9. The CDR3 DNA reads as TGCAGTGCTACTGATAGCGGGGGGCCCCCCAATGAGCAGTTCTTC. Translating gives CSATDSGGPPNEQFF.

This chain links TRBV7-6 with TRBJ2-5; TRBD1 is a possible D gene (6 bases). Germline CDR1 SGHVS, CDR2 FNYEAQ. V dropped 5 bases and J dropped 2 bases, with 12 bases sitting between them. There are 14 residues in the CDR3. The CDR3 here is CASSPLGQQETQYF. The CDR3 DNA is TGTGCCAGCAGCCCACTTGGACAGCAAGAGACCCAGTACTTC.

The rearrangement links TRBV3-1 to TRBJ2-1, with 7 nucleotides matching TRBD1. Germline CDR1 LGHDT, CDR2 YNNKEL (reference sequence). The CDR3 is 12 residues long. With V trimmed by 3 bases and J by 9 bases, 2 bases remained unmatched. In DNA form, the CDR3 reads TGTGCCAGCAGCCAGGCAGGGGGTGAGCAGTTCTTC. As protein: CASSQAGGEQFF.

The chain has TRBV5-5 and TRBJ2-7, with D tentatively TRBD1 (6 bases). Germline CDR1 is SGHKS and CDR2 is YYEKEE (reference sequence). Trimming pared 2 bases from V and 0 bases from J, leaving 12 bases between. This CDR3 has 15 amino acids. For the CDR3, the DNA is TGTGCCAGCAGCTTACAAGGACAGAGCTCCTACGAGCAGTACGTC. This codes for CASSLQGQSSYEQYV.

The chain uses TRBV7-4 and TRBJ1-2, with TRBD1 matching 7 bases. Germline CDR1 reads SGHVT; CDR2 reads SQSDAQ. CDR3 size: 16 residues. V lost 4 bases and J lost 1; bases outside the gene matches: 9. CDR3 nucleotides: TGTGCCAGCAGCTCCCTAGTCAGGGGGGATAACTATGGCTACACCTTC. Protein product: CASSSLVRGDNYGYTF.

The J gene is TRBJ1-1, the V gene TRBV27, with TRBD1 as a possible D gene (5 bases). The CDR3 is made up of 14 amino acids. V lost 3 bases to trimming and J lost 5 bases, with 13 bases between them. The germline V gene has CDR1 MNHEY and CDR2 SMNVEV (reference sequence). This CDR3 reads CASSFGTDGTEAFF. CDR3 nucleotide sequence: TGTGCCAGCAGTTTCGGGACGGATGGGACTGAAGCTTTCTTT.

This chain uses TRBV7-8 with TRBJ1-3; possibly TRBD1 for D (5 bases). Between the trimmed V and J ends, which lost 5 bases and 0 bases, there was a span of 17 bases. Germline CDR1 is SGHVS and CDR2 is FQNEAQ. The CDR3 totals 17 residues. The CDR3 nucleotides read TGTGCCAGCAGCCACCCACGGGACTTAAGCTCTGGAAACACCATATATTTT. It yields the protein CASSHPRDLSSGNTIYF.

The chain combines TRBV27 with TRBJ1-4; D unresolved. This CDR3 has 15 amino acids. Per germline, CDR1 MNHEY and CDR2 SMNVEV (reference sequence). V was shortened by 6 bases and J by 3 bases, with 14 bases between the two germline ends. The CDR3 loop reads CASRPKELPNEKLFF. For the CDR3, the DNA is TGTGCCAGCAGACCAAAAGAGCTGCCTAATGAAAAACTGTTTTTT.

In DNA form, the CDR3 reads TGCGCCAGCAGCCAAGGGGGGCGCCGCTGGGATTCACCCCTCCACTTT. Amino acid sequence: CASSQGGRRWDSPLHF. This chain uses TRBV4-1 with TRBJ1-6; perhaps TRBD1 as D (6 bases). V was clipped by 1 base and J by 8 bases, with 15 bases between them. The length of the CDR3 is 16 residues. Germline V gene data show CDR1 as MGHRA and CDR2 as YSYEKL.

This clonotype has only one observation. The V and J genes are TRBV13 and TRBJ1-6; D is perhaps TRBD1 (6 bases). The CDR3 consists of 16 residues. Germline CDR1 and CDR2: PRHDT and FYEKMQ (reference sequence). Trimming pared 3 bases from V and 7 bases from J, leaving 16 bases between. The CDR3 sequence: CASSFQGNERNSPLHF. The CDR3 DNA reads TGTGCCAGCAGCTTTCAGGGGAATGAGAGAAATTCACCCCTCCACTTT.

This clonotype was counted a few times. The J gene is TRBJ2-5, the V gene TRBV9, with TRBD1 identical over 7 bases. The germline V gene has CDR1 SGDLS and CDR2 YYNGEE. The CDR3 has 14 residues. After removal of 2 bases from V and 3 bases from J, the junction contained 4 bases not matched to a gene. The CDR3 loop is CASSVRQGEETQYF. CDR3 DNA: TGTGCCAGCAGCGTTCGACAGGGTGAAGAGACCCAGTACTTC.